A selection of T cell receptor beta chains follows, all from one sample in a study of molecular identifiers for immune sequencing clone quantification. From the PCR reads, TCRdb called clonotypes with MiXCR, one entry per CDR3 protein. The sample contains about 500,000 distinct CDR3 sequences, around a fifth of which appear only once. The sequenced sample consisted of naive CD8+ T cells from blood, with Jurkat cell RNA spiked in. Receptors originate from a human donor in good health. Some libraries in this study had Jurkat cell RNA spiked in. Both conserved end residues are part of each CDR3. Fields, in order: V gene, J gene, CDR3 length, CDR3 protein.

TRBV6-2/TRBV6-3	TRBJ2-7	14	CASSIGTTGSEQYF
TRBV9	TRBJ2-3	16	CASSTRDGHSTDTQYF
TRBV7-9	TRBJ2-7	15	CASSLVGTGFYEQYF
TRBV12-3/TRBV12-4	TRBJ2-5	18	CASSLGWMSGGKGETQYF
TRBV5-6	TRBJ1-1	14	CASSFWGPGQEAFF
TRBV5-6	TRBJ2-5	15	CASSLGTGGLETQYF
TRBV20-1	TRBJ1-1	12	CSARDLQVEAFF
TRBV10-3	TRBJ2-7	14	CAISEPGQLYEQYF
TRBV14	TRBJ1-1	13	CASSQLPGVEAFF
TRBV11-2	TRBJ1-1	13	CASSLEWNTEAFF
TRBV3-1	TRBJ2-3	14	CASSQTGLSDTQYF
TRBV7-9	TRBJ2-1	16	CASRSFRDYLIHEQFF
TRBV28	TRBJ2-7	16	CASSLIGTEPTYEQYF
TRBV2	TRBJ2-3	16	CASSEGSSGGTDTQYF
TRBV5-4	TRBJ2-7	11	CASSMAGDQYF
TRBV5-1	TRBJ1-6	15	CASSPGQGLDSPLHF
TRBV27	TRBJ2-7	18	CASSGRDTSHPATYEQYF
TRBV9	TRBJ2-7	15	CASSPTPTSLYEQYF
TRBV9	TRBJ2-7	15	CASSPSGAGSYEQYF
TRBV2	TRBJ1-1	14	CASSDQGRNTEAFF
TRBV28	TRBJ1-5	15	CASSLVGYLNQPQHF
TRBV5-6	TRBJ1-2	15	CASSLEGAPNYGYTF
TRBV3-1	TRBJ2-2	19	CASSQDLAGGLANTGELFF